This T cell receptor (beta chain) derives from a study of blood T cell repertoires in COVID-19. The overall study: Spain, Italy and the United States supplied samples that represented acute and convalescent COVID-19.

Original processing methods: The authors estimated nucleated cell counts from reference gene primer amplification. Libraries were prepared by immunoSEQ multiplex PCR; TCRdb keeps only in-frame clonotypes and omits some of them. Clone size and V and J calls were adopted from that table, with D and trimming inferred from the DNA. The table has about 220,000 clones, roughly four fifths seen once; the top ten hold around 3%. The V gene end was trimmed by 8 bases and the J gene end by 4 bases; junction bases not matched to a gene: 7. Germline V gives CDR1 MNHEY, CDR2 SVGAGI. The CDR3 sequence is 13 residues long.

The sample consisted of peripheral blood. J is TRBJ2-5 and V is TRBV6-5, with 7 bases lining up with TRBD2. This sequence originates from a woman in her twenties or thirties who had recovered from COVID-19. CDR3 loop: CASGREGIETQYF. In DNA, the CDR3 is TGTGCCAGCGGGAGGGAAGGGATAGAGACCCAGTACTTC.